This T cell receptor beta chain was identified in a study of blood T cell repertoires in COVID-19. Turning to the study itself: Samples taken during acute and convalescent COVID-19 were collected in the United States, Italy and Spain. From T cells, B-cell-depleted T cells, or PBMCs came the material, which was cDNA or gDNA.

Germline values: CDR1 MNHEY, CDR2 SVGAGI. V trimming: 6 bases; J trimming: 4 bases; junction bases outside the gene matches: 6. The CDR3 consists of 15 residues. Original analysis: Amplified reference gene primers provided the basis for estimating nucleated cell counts. The data were produced by immunoSEQ multiplex PCR, yet TCRdb's version contains in-frame clones alone and is incomplete. D and trimming were read from the DNA, whereas the V and J calls and clone size are those reported in that table. Of some 110,000 clones listed, about 86% were seen once; the top ten hold approximately 8.7%. There are a few counts of this clone.

Sequencing used peripheral blood. The chain combines TRBV6-5 with TRBJ2-1, with 10 bases that match TRBD1. The TCR was taken from a man between 65 and 79 years old who had recovered from COVID-19. The CDR3 protein is CASSFGQGDYNEQFF. For the CDR3, the DNA is TGTGCCAGCAGCTTTGGACAGGGGGATTACAATGAGCAGTTCTTC.